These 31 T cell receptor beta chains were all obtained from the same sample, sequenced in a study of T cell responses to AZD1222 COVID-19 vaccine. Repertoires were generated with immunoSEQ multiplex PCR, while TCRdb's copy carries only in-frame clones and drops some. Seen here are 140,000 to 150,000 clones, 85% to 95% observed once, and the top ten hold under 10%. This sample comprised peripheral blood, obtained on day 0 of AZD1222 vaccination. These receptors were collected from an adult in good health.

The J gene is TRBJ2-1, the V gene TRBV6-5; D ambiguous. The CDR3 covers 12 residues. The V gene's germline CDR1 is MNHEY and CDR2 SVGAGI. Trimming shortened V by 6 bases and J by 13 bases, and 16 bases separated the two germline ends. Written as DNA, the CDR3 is TGTGCCAGCAGCCCCGTCTGGACGGCTCAGTTCTTC. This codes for CASSPVWTAQFF.

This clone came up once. Written as DNA, the CDR3 is TGCAGCGTTGAGCCGGACAACTCCTACGAGCAGTACTTC. The encoded protein is CSVEPDNSYEQYF. The J gene is TRBJ2-7, the V gene TRBV29-1, with D tentatively TRBD1 (5 bases). The ends were cut back, 3 bases at V and 0 bases at J, with 9 bases in the middle. Per germline, CDR1 SQVTM and CDR2 ANQGSEA. The CDR3 runs to 13 residues.

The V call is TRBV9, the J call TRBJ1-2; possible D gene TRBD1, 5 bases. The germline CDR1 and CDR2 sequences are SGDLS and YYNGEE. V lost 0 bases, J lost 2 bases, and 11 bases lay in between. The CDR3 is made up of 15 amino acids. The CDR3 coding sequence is TGTGCCAGCAGCGTAGGCGGGGGGAGAAACTATGGCTACACCTTC. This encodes CASSVGGGRNYGYTF.

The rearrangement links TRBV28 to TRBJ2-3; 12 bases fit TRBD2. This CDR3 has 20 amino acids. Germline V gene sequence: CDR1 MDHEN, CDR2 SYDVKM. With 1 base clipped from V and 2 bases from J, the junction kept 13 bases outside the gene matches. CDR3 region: CASSLLSISTSGGPTDTQYF. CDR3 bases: TGTGCCAGCAGTTTATTGAGTATTTCGACTAGCGGGGGCCCCACAGATACGCAGTATTTT.

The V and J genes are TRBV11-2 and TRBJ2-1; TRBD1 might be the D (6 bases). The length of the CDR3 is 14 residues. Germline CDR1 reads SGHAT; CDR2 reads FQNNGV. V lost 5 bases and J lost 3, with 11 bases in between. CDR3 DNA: TGTGCCAGCAGCCACCGGACAGTCTACAATGAGCAGTTCTTC. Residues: CASSHRTVYNEQFF.

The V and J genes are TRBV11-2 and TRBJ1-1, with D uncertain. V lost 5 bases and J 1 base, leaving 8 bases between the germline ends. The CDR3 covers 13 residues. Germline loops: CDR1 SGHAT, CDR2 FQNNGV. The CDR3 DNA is TGTGCCAGCAGCGCGAGACAGAACACTGAAGCTTTCTTT. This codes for CASSARQNTEAFF.

The CDR3 nucleotides read TGTGCCAGCAGCCCTGCAGGTTCACCCCTCCACTTT. It yields the protein CASSPAGSPLHF. The chain couples TRBV11-2 to TRBJ1-6; D remains ambiguous. V was cut by 5 bases and J by 9 bases, with 8 bases left in between. CDR1 and CDR2 (germline): SGHAT, FQNNGV. The CDR3 is made up of 12 amino acids.

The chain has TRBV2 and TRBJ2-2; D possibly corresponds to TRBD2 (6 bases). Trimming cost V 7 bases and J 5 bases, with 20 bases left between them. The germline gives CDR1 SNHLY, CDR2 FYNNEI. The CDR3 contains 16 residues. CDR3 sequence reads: CASTPPGVLRTGELFF. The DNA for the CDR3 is TGTGCCAGCACCCCGCCGGGGGTGTTAAGGACCGGGGAGCTGTTTTTT.

The CDR3: CASSATANTEAFF. The CDR3 nucleotides are TGTGCCAGCAGTGCCACAGCGAACACTGAAGCTTTCTTT. The chain couples TRBV6-4 to TRBJ1-1; no clear D. Germline V gene sequence: CDR1 MRHNA, CDR2 SNTAGT. This CDR3 is built from 13 residues. V was clipped by 4 bases and J by 1 base, with 7 bases between them.

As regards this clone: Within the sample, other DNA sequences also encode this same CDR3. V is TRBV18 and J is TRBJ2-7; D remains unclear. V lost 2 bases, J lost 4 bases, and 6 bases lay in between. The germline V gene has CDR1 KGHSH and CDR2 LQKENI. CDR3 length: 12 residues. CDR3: CASSPDSYEQYF. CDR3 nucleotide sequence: TGTGCCAGCTCACCAGATTCGTACGAGCAGTACTTC.

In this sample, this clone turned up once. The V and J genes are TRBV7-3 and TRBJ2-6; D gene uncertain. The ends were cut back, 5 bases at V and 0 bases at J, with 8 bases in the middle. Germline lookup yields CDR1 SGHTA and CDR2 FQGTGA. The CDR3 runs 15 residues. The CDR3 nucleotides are TGTGCCAGCAGCCCCAGGTTCTCTGGGGCCAACGTCCTGACTTTC. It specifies CASSPRFSGANVLTF.

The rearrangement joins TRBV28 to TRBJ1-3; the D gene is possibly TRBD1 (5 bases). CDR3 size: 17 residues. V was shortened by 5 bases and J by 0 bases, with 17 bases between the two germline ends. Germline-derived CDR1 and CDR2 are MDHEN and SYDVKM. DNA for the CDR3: TGTGCCAGCAGTAATCTTTTGGGGCTGAGCTCTGGAAACACCATATATTTT. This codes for CASSNLLGLSSGNTIYF.

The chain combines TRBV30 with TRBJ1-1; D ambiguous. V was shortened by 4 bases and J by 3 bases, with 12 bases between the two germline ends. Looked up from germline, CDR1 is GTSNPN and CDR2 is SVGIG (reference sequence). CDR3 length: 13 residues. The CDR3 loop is CAWTVVQDTEAFF. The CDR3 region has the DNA TGTGCCTGGACGGTCGTCCAGGACACTGAAGCTTTCTTT.

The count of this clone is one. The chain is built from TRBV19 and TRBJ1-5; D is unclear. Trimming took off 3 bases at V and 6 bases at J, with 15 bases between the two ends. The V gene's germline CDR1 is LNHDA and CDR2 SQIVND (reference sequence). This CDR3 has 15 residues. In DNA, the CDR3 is TGTGCCAGTAGTATCAATGGGGTTGGGGTTCAGCCCCAGCATTTT. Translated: CASSINGVGVQPQHF.

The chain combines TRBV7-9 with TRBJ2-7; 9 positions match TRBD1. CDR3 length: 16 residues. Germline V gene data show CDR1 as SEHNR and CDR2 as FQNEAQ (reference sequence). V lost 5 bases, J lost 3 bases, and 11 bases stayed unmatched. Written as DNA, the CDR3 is TGTGCCAGCAGCCCCCTACGGACAGGGGTCATCTACGAGCAGTACTTC. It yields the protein CASSPLRTGVIYEQYF.

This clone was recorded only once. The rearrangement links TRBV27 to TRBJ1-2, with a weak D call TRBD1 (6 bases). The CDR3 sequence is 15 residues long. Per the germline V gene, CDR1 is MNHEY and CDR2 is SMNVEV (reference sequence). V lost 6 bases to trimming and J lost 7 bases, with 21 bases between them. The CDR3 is CASSTTGGRSFGYTF. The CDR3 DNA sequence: TGTGCCAGCAGCACAACGGGGGGGCGTTCGTTTGGCTACACCTTC.

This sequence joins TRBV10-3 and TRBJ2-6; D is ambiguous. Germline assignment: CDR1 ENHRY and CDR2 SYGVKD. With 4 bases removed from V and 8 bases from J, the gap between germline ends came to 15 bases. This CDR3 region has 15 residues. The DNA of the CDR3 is TGTGCCATCAGTGCGGATATGGCAGGCACCAACGTCCTGACTTTC. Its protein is CAISADMAGTNVLTF.

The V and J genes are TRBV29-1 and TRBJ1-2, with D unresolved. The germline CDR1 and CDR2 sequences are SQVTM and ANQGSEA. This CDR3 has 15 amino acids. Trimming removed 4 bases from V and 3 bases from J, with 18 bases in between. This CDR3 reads CSVVPILRFDYGYTF. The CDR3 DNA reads TGCAGCGTTGTTCCCATTCTGCGGTTTGACTATGGCTACACCTTC. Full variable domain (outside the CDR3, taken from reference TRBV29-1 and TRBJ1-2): SAVISQKPSRDICQRGTSLTIQCQVDSQVTMMFWYRQQPGQSLTLIATANQGSEATYESGFVIDKFPISRPNLTFSTLTVSNMSPEDSSIYLCSVVPILRFDYGYTFGSGTRLTVV.

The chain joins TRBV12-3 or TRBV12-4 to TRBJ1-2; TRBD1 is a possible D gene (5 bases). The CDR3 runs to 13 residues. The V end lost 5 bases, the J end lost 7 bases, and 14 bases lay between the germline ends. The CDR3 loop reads CASSPLPTAGYTF. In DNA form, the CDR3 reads TGTGCCAGCAGTCCCCTCCCGACAGCTGGCTACACCTTC.

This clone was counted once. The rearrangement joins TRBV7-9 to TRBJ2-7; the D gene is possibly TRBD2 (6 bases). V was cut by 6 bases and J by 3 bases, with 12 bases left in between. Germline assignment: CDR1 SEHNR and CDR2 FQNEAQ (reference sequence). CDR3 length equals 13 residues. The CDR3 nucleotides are TGTGCCAGCAGGGGACGTAGCGGCTACGAGCAGTACTTC. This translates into CASRGRSGYEQYF.

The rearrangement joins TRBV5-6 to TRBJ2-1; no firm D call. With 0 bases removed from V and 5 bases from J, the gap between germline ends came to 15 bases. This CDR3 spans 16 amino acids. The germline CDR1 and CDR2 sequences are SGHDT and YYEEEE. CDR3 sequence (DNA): TGTGCCAGCAGCTTGGATTTTAGGGCAATCCACAATGAGCAGTTCTTC. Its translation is CASSLDFRAIHNEQFF.

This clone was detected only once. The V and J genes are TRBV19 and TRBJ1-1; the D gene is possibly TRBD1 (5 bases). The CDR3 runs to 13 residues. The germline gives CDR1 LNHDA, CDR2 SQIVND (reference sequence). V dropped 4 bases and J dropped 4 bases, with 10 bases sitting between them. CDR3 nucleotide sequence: TGTGCCAGTAGTACGCTTGGGGGCACTGAAGCTTTCTTT. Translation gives CASSTLGGTEAFF. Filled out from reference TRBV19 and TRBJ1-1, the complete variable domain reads DGGITQSPKYLFRKEGQNVTLSCEQNLNHDAMYWYRQDPGQGLRLIYYSQIVNDFQKGDIAEGYSVSREKKESFPLTVTSAQKNPTAFYLCASSTLGGTEAFFGQGTRLTVV.

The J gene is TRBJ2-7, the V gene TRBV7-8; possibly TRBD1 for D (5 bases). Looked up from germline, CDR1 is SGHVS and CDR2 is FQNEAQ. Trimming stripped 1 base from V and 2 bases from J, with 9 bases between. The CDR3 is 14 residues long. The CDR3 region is CASSLGLRAYEQYF. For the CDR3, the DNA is TGTGCCAGCAGCTTAGGTCTCAGGGCCTACGAGCAGTACTTC.

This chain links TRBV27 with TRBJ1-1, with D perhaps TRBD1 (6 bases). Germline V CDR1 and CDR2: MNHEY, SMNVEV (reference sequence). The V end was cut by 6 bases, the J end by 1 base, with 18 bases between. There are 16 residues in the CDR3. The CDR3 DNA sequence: TGTGCCAGCAGCCCGGAGGGAGGACAGAGGAACACTGAAGCTTTCTTT. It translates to CASSPEGGQRNTEAFF.

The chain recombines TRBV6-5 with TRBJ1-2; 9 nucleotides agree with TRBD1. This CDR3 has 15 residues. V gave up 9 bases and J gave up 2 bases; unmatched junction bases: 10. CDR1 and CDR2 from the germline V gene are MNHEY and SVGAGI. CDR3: CASRTRTGGNYGYTF. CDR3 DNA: TGTGCCAGTCGGACTCGAACAGGGGGCAACTATGGCTACACCTTC.

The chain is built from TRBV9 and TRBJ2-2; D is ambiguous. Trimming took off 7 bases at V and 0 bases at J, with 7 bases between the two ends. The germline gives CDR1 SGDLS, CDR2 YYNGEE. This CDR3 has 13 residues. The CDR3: CASGPPNTGELFF. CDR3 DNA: TGTGCCAGCGGGCCGCCGAACACCGGGGAGCTGTTTTTT.

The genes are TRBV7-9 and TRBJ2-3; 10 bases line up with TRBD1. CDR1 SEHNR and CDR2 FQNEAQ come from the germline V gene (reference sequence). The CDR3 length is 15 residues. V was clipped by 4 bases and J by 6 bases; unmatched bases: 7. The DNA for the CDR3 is TGTGCCAGCAGCTCCGGGACAGGGGTGGTGGATACGCAGTATTTT. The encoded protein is CASSSGTGVVDTQYF.

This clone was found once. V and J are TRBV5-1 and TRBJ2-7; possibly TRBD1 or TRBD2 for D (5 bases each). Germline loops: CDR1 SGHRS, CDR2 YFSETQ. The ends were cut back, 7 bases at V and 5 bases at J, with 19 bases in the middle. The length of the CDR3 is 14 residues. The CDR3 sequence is CASRAPGTDNEQYF. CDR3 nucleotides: TGCGCCAGCCGAGCCCCCGGGACGGACAACGAGCAGTACTTC.

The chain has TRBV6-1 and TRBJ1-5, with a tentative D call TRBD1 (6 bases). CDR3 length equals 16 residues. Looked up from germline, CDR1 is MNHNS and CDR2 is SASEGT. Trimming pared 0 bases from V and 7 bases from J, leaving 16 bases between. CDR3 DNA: TGTGCCAGCAGTGAAGCATGGGGGCAGTACTGGCAGCCCCAGCATTTT. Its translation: CASSEAWGQYWQPQHF.

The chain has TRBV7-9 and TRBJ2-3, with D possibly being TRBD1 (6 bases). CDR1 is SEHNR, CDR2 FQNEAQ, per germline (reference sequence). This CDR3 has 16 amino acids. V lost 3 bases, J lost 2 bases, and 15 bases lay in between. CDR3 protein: CASSFYRTAATDTQYF. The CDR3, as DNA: TGTGCCAGCAGCTTTTATCGGACAGCGGCCACAGATACGCAGTATTTT.

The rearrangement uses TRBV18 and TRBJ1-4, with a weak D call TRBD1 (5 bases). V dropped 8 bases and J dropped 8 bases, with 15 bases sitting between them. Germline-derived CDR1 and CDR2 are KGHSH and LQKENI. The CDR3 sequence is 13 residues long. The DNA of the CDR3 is TGTGCCAGCACCAACGACGGGGGAGAAAAACTGTTTTTT. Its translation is CASTNDGGEKLFF.